This TCR beta chain was sequenced in a study of cytomegalovirus exposure and HLA in healthy donors. For this clone: Its specificity is unknown.

60 Vbeta and 13 Jbeta primers were used in PCR. Repertoires were generated with immunoSEQ multiplex PCR, while TCRdb's copy carries only in-frame clones and drops some. The sample consists of about 140,000 clones, roughly 80% of them appearing once. General study findings and limits: In a later analysis, a genetic analysis reported fewer productive-TCR N-insertions in an Asian-associated ancestry cluster than the cohort average.

All the people who gave samples were healthy bone marrow donors. Germline V gene lookup returns CDR1 LNHDA and CDR2 SQIVND (reference sequence). The CDR3 contains 16 residues. Trimming took off 0 bases at V and 0 bases at J, with 11 bases between the two ends. What was sequenced was PBMCs. The rearrangement joins TRBV19 to TRBJ1-2, with D possibly being TRBD1 (5 bases). This TCR derives from a man aged 40-55 years in good health and CMV-seronegative. As DNA, the CDR3 is TGTGCCAGTAGTATAGATGTCGGGGGAACTAACTATGGCTACACCTTC. Translating gives CASSIDVGGTNYGYTF.